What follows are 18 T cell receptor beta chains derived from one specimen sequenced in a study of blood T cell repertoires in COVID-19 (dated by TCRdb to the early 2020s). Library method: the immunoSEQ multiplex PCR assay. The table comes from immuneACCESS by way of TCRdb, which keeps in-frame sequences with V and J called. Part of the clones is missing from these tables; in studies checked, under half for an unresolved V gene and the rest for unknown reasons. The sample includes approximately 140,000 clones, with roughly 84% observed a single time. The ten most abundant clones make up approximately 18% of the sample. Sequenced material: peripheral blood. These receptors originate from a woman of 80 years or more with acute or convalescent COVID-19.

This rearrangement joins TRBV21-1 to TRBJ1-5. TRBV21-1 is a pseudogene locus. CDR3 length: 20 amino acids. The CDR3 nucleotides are TGTGCCAGCAGCAAAGGGCGTGGCACGGGGGAACCTTATAGCAATCAGCCCCAGCATTTT. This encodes CASSKGRGTGEPYSNQPQHF.

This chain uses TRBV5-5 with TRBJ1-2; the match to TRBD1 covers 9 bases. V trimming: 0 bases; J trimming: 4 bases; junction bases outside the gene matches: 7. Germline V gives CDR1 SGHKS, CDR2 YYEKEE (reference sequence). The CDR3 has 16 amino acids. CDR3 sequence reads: CASSLVATGGFYGYTF. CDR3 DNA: TGTGCCAGCAGCTTGGTGGCGACAGGGGGTTTCTATGGCTACACCTTC.

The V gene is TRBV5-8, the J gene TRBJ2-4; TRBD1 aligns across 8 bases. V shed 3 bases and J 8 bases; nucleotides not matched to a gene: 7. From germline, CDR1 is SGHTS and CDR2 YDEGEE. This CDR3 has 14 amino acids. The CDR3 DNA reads TGTGCCAGCAGCTCTCGGACAGGGAGAGACATTCAGTACTTC. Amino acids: CASSSRTGRDIQYF. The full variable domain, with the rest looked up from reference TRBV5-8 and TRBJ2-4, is EAGVTQSPTHLIKTRGQQATLRCSPISGHTSVYWYQQALGLGLQFLLWYDEGEERNRGNFPPRFSGRQFPNYSSELNVNALELEDSALYLCASSSRTGRDIQYFGAGTRLSVL.

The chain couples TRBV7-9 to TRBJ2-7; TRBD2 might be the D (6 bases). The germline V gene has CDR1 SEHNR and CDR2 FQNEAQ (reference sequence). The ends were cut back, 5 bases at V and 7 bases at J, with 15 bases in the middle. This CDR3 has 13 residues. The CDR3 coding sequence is TGTGCCAGCAGCCCCCTCGCGGGGAATGAGCAGTACTTC. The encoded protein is CASSPLAGNEQYF.

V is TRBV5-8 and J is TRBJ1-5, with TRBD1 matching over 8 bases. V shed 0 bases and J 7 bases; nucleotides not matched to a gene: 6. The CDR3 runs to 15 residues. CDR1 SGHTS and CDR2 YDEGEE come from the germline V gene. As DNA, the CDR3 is TGTGCCAGCAGCTTGGGGACAGGGAATAGACAGCCCCAGCATTTT. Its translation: CASSLGTGNRQPQHF.

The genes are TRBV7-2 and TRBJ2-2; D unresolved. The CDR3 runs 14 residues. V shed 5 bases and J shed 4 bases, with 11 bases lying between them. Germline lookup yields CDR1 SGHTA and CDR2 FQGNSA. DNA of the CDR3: TGTGCCAGCAGCCCCGAGGTGCTCACCGGGGAGCTGTTTTTT. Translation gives CASSPEVLTGELFF.

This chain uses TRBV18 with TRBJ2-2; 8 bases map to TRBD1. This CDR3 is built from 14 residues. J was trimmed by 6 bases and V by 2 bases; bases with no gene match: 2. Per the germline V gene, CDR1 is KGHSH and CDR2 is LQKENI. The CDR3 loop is CASSPGQGPGELFF. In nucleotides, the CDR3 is TGTGCCAGCTCACCAGGACAGGGTCCCGGGGAGCTGTTTTTT. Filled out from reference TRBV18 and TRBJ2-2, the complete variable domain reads NAGVMQNPRHLVRRRGQEARLRCSPMKGHSHVYWYRQLPEEGLKFMVYLQKENIIDESGMPKERFSAEFPKEGPSILRIQQVVRGDSAAYFCASSPGQGPGELFFGEGSRLTVL.

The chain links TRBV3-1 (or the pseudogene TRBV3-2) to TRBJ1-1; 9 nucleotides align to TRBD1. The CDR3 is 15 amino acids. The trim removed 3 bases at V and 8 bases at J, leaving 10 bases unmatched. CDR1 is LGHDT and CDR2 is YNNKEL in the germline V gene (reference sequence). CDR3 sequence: CASSHLGQGQSEAFF. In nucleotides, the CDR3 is TGTGCCAGCAGCCACTTGGGACAGGGACAGTCCGAAGCTTTCTTT.

The CDR3 bases are TGTGCCAGCAGTTACTTGTCGCAGGTCACCCAGTACTTC. Protein product: CASSYLSQVTQYF. This chain links TRBV6-2 or TRBV6-3 with TRBJ2-5; D is uncertain. CDR1 is MNHEY, CDR2 SVGEGT, per germline. V lost 1 base to trimming and J lost 8 bases, with 11 bases between them. This CDR3 is 13 amino acids long.

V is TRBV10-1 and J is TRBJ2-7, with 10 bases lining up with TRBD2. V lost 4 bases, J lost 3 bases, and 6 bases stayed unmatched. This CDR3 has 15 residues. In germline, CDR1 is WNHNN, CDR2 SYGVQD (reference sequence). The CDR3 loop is CASSVAGGPIYEQYF. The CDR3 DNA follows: TGCGCCAGCAGTGTAGCGGGAGGCCCGATCTACGAGCAGTACTTC.

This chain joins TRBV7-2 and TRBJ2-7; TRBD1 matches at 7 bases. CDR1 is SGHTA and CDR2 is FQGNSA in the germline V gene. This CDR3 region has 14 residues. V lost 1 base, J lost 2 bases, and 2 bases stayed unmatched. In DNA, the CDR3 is TGTGCCAGCAGCTTAGTGGGACAGACCTACGAGCAGTACTTC. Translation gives CASSLVGQTYEQYF.

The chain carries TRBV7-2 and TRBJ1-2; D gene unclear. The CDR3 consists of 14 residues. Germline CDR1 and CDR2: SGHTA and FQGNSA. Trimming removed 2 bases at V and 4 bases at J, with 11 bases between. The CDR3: CASSLYEDPYGYTF. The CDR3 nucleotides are TGTGCCAGCAGCTTATATGAGGATCCCTATGGCTACACCTTC. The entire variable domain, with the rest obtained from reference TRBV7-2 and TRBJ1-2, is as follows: GAGVSQSPSNKVTEKGKDVELRCDPISGHTALYWYRQSLGQGLEFLIYFQGNSAPDKSGLPSDRFSAERTGGSVSTLTIQRTQQEDSAVYLCASSLYEDPYGYTFGSGTRLTVV.

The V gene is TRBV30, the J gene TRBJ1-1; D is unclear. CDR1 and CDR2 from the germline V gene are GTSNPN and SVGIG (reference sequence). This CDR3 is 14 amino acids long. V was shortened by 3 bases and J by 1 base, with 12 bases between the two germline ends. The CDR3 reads CAWRQGRGNTEAFF. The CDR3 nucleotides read TGTGCCTGGAGACAAGGACGGGGGAACACTGAAGCTTTCTTT.

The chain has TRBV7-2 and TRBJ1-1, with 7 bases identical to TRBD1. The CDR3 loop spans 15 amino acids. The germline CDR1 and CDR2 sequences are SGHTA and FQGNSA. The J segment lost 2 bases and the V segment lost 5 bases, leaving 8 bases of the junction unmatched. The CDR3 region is CASSPSGQTNTEAFF. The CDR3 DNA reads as TGTGCCAGCAGCCCATCGGGACAGACCAACACTGAAGCTTTCTTT. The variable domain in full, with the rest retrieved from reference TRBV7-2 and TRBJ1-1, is GAGVSQSPSNKVTEKGKDVELRCDPISGHTALYWYRQSLGQGLEFLIYFQGNSAPDKSGLPSDRFSAERTGGSVSTLTIQRTQQEDSAVYLCASSPSGQTNTEAFFGQGTRLTVV.

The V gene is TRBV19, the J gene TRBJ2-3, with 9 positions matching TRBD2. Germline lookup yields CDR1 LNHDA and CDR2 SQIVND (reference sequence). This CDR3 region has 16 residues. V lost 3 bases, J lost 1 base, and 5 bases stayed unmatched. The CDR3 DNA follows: TGTGCCAGTAGTATCTGGTCTAGCGGGGGCACAGATACGCAGTATTTT. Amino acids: CASSIWSSGGTDTQYF. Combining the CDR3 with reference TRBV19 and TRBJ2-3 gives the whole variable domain DGGITQSPKYLFRKEGQNVTLSCEQNLNHDAMYWYRQDPGQGLRLIYYSQIVNDFQKGDIAEGYSVSREKKESFPLTVTSAQKNPTAFYLCASSIWSSGGTDTQYFGPGTRLTVL.

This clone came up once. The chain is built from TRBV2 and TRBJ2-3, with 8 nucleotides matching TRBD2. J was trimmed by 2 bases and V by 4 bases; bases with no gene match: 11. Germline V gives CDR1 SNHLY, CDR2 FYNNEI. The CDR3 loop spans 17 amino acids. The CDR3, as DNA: TGTGCCAGCAGTGGGGGCTCGCGGGAGGTCGACACAGATACGCAGTATTTT. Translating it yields CASSGGSREVDTDTQYF.

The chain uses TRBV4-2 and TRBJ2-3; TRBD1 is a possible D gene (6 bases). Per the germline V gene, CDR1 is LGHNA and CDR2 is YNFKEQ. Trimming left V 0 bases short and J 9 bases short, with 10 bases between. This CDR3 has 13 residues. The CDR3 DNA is TGTGCCAGCAGCCAAGACACAGGGAACACGCAGTATTTT. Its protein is CASSQDTGNTQYF.

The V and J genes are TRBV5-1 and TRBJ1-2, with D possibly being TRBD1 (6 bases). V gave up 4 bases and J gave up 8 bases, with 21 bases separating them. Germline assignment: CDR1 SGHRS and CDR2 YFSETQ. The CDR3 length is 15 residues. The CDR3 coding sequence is TGCGCCAGCAGCCAAAATACAGGGCCCGCACCAGGCTACACCTTC. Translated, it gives CASSQNTGPAPGYTF.